Each of the 21 T cell receptor beta chains below was sequenced from the same sample in a study of blood T cell repertoires in COVID-19. TCRdb's copy holds only in-frame clones and misses some; the assay was immunoSEQ multiplex PCR. Among more than 85,000 clones listed, 80% to 90% were seen once. Sample: peripheral blood. The receptors come from a human donor with COVID-19, enrolled during active disease. The donor label of this sample is uncertain.

CDR3 sequence: CSVSKGGNQPQHF. The CDR3 DNA is TGCAGCGTCTCTAAAGGAGGCAATCAGCCCCAGCATTTT. The chain couples TRBV29-1 to TRBJ1-5; D is uncertain. Germline V gene sequence: CDR1 SQVTM, CDR2 ANQGSEA. Trimming removed 6 bases from V and 2 bases from J, with 11 bases in between. CDR3 length: 13 amino acids. Together with reference TRBV29-1 and TRBJ1-5, the CDR3 gives the full variable domain: SAVISQKPSRDICQRGTSLTIQCQVDSQVTMMFWYRQQPGQSLTLIATANQGSEATYESGFVIDKFPISRPNLTFSTLTVSNMSPEDSSIYLCSVSKGGNQPQHFGDGTRLSIL.

The V gene is TRBV3-1 (or the pseudogene TRBV3-2), the J gene TRBJ2-7; 8 positions agree with TRBD2. The CDR3 has 17 residues. V was pared by 1 base and J by 6 bases, with 14 bases of the junction left unmatched. Germline values: CDR1 LGHDT, CDR2 YNNKEL (reference sequence). The CDR3 coding sequence is TGTGCCAGCAGCCAAGTGGGAAGAGGCCTAGCGGGCAGCGAGCAGTACTTC. The encoded protein is CASSQVGRGLAGSEQYF.

This rearrangement joins TRBV21-1 to TRBJ1-2; the DNA was not compared with TRBD1, the D call given in the table. TRBV21-1 is assigned pseudogene status. This CDR3 has 14 residues. CDR3 DNA sequence: TGTGCCAGCAGCAAGCGGGACAGGGGTGTTGGCTACACCTTC. Protein sequence: CASSKRDRGVGYTF.

The chain employs TRBV11-3 and TRBJ2-5; perhaps TRBD2 as D (5 bases). Per germline, CDR1 SGHNT and CDR2 YENEEA. The CDR3 is 14 amino acids. V dropped 1 base and J dropped 5 bases, with 11 bases sitting between them. CDR3 in amino acids: CASSLARGAETQYF. The CDR3 region has the DNA TGTGCCAGCAGCTTAGCACGGGGAGCGGAGACCCAGTACTTC.

The rearrangement joins TRBV6-5 to TRBJ2-7, with 7 bases lining up with TRBD1. There are 14 residues in the CDR3. Germline V gene sequence: CDR1 MNHEY, CDR2 SVGAGI. V was pared by 6 bases and J by 2 bases, with 7 bases of the junction left unmatched. CDR3 residues: CASRDTGQPYEQYF. The CDR3 coding sequence is TGTGCCAGCAGAGATACGGGACAGCCCTACGAGCAGTACTTC.

The chain is built from TRBV6-1 and TRBJ1-1; 7 nucleotides agree with TRBD1. Germline CDR1 and CDR2: MNHNS and SASEGT. J was trimmed by 7 bases and V by 5 bases; bases with no gene match: 7. The CDR3 is 13 residues long. CDR3 amino acids: CASSYSQGREAFF. The CDR3 coding sequence is TGTGCCAGCAGTTATTCACAGGGGCGTGAAGCTTTCTTT.

The sample holds one count of this clone. Other DNA sequences of this sample code for an identical CDR3. This chain joins TRBV6-5 and TRBJ2-3; D might be TRBD2 (7 bases). The germline V gene encodes CDR1 MNHEY and CDR2 SVGAGI. This CDR3 has 16 residues. Trimming left V 0 bases short and J 1 base short, with 11 bases between. The CDR3 sequence is CASSYSGGGGTDTQYF. In DNA, the CDR3 is TGTGCCAGCAGTTACTCAGGGGGGGGCGGCACAGATACGCAGTATTTT.

Only one count was recorded for this clone. As DNA, the CDR3 is TGTGCCAGTAGTACACTAGCGGCTATGAGCTCCTACAATGAGCAGTTCTTC. Protein: CASSTLAAMSSYNEQFF. The chain couples TRBV19 to TRBJ2-1, with 8 bases aligning to TRBD2. Germline lookup yields CDR1 LNHDA and CDR2 SQIVND (reference sequence). V shed 4 bases, J shed 0 bases, and the junction held 8 bases outside the gene matches. The CDR3 loop spans 17 amino acids.

This clone was observed a handful of times. The J gene is TRBJ2-3, the V gene TRBV6-1; tentative D call: TRBD1 (6 bases). Trimming stripped 2 bases from V and 1 base from J, with 10 bases between. CDR1 is MNHNS and CDR2 is SASEGT in the germline V gene. This CDR3 has 15 amino acids. The CDR3 DNA reads TGTGCCAGCAGTGAACAGGGACAACGCACAGATACGCAGTATTTT. It is translated as CASSEQGQRTDTQYF.

The V gene is TRBV7-9, the J gene TRBJ1-1, with TRBD1 identical over 9 bases. The CDR3 is made up of 12 amino acids. Trimming at V came to 7 bases and at J to 4 bases, leaving 1 base not matched to a gene. In germline, CDR1 is SEHNR, CDR2 FQNEAQ (reference sequence). In DNA, the CDR3 is TGTGCCAGCAAGACAGGGGGCACTGAAGCTTTCTTT. Translating it yields CASKTGGTEAFF.

The rearrangement links TRBV6-2 or TRBV6-3 to TRBJ2-1; tentatively, D is TRBD1 (8 bases). The CDR3 sequence is 17 residues long. CDR1 is MNHEY, CDR2 SVGEGT, per germline. V was pared by 5 bases and J by 4 bases, with 21 bases between. The CDR3 region has the DNA TGTGCCAGCAGTGGTCACAGGGGGGGAGGGATATACAATGAGCAGTTCTTC. Protein sequence: CASSGHRGGGIYNEQFF.

The DNA for the CDR3 is TGCGCCAGCAGCCAGGAGACAGTTTACAATGAGCAGTTCTTC. It translates to CASSQETVYNEQFF. The chain carries TRBV4-1 and TRBJ2-1, with a weak D call TRBD1 (5 bases). Between the trimmed V and J ends, which lost 3 bases and 4 bases, there was a span of 10 bases. The CDR3 has 14 amino acids. Germline CDR1 is MGHRA and CDR2 is YSYEKL.

V is TRBV7-9 and J is TRBJ2-1, with TRBD2 matching 12 bases. The V and J ends lost 5 bases and 8 bases, in that order; junction bases with no gene match: 10. The CDR3 is 16 residues long. Germline CDR1 reads SEHNR; CDR2 reads FQNEAQ (reference sequence). The DNA for the CDR3 is TGTGCCAGCAGCGGGGCTAGCGGGAGGGCCTTCTATGAGCAGTTCTTC. Protein sequence: CASSGASGRAFYEQFF.

V is TRBV6-5 and J is TRBJ2-7; a possible D gene is TRBD1 (5 bases). The CDR3 covers 14 residues. Germline lookup yields CDR1 MNHEY and CDR2 SVGAGI. V was pared by 0 bases and J by 3 bases, with 9 bases between. CDR3 nucleotide sequence: TGTGCCAGCAGTTACTCACAGGAAGACTACGAGCAGTACTTC. Protein product: CASSYSQEDYEQYF.

This clone was counted once. The chain links TRBV9 to TRBJ1-6; 7 positions match TRBD1. The CDR3 length is 17 residues. CDR1 is SGDLS, CDR2 YYNGEE, per germline. V lost 0 bases, J lost 7 bases, and 10 bases stayed unmatched. Here the CDR3 DNA reads TGTGCCAGCAGCGTAGGGCAAGGGGGCCGGGTCAATTCACCCCTCCACTTT. This encodes CASSVGQGGRVNSPLHF.

The rearrangement joins TRBV3-1 (or the pseudogene TRBV3-2) to TRBJ2-2; D may be TRBD2 (5 bases). CDR1 and CDR2 (germline): LGHDT, YNNKEL (reference sequence). V was pared by 7 bases and J by 6 bases, with 15 bases between. The CDR3 runs to 14 residues. The CDR3 nucleotides read TGTGCCAGCATGGCGGGTCAGAGCTCCGGGGAGCTGTTTTTT. Its translation is CASMAGQSSGELFF.

V and J are TRBV9 and TRBJ1-6, with 7 bases matching TRBD1. Germline V gene lookup returns CDR1 SGDLS and CDR2 YYNGEE. Losses at the gene ends were 6 bases for V and 9 bases for J; bases not matched to a gene: 3. The CDR3 has 12 amino acids. The CDR3 DNA is TGTGCCAGCACGCAGGGGGGTTCACCCCTCCACTTT. It translates to CASTQGGSPLHF. Together with reference TRBV9 and TRBJ1-6, the CDR3 gives the full variable domain: DSGVTQTPKHLITATGQRVTLRCSPRSGDLSVYWYQQSLDQGLQFLIQYYNGEERAKGNILERFSAQQFPDLHSELNLSSLELGDSALYFCASTQGGSPLHFGNGTRLTVT.

This clone showed up just once. V and J are TRBV29-1 and TRBJ2-7, with 7 bases aligning to TRBD2. Per the germline V gene, CDR1 is SQVTM and CDR2 is ANQGSEA. V trimming: 5 bases; J trimming: 6 bases; junction bases outside the gene matches: 4. The CDR3 consists of 11 residues. The DNA for the CDR3 is TGCAGCGTTATCGTAGCGGGCGAGCAGTACTTC. It codes for CSVIVAGEQYF.

The chain has TRBV11-2 and TRBJ2-3; D may be TRBD1 (6 bases). The germline gives CDR1 SGHAT, CDR2 FQNNGV. V was trimmed by 5 bases and J by 2 bases, leaving 14 bases between them. The CDR3 spans 15 residues. This chain's CDR3 is CASSRTGLITDTQYF. In nucleotides, the CDR3 is TGTGCCAGCAGCCGAACAGGGTTGATCACAGATACGCAGTATTTT. The full variable domain, in which reference TRBV11-2 and TRBJ2-3 provide the parts outside the CDR3, is EAGVAQSPRYKIIEKRQSVAFWCNPISGHATLYWYQQILGQGPKLLIQFQNNGVVDDSQLPKDRFSAERLKGVDSTLKIQPAKLEDSAVYLCASSRTGLITDTQYFGPGTRLTVL.

The V gene is TRBV4-1, the J gene TRBJ1-2; TRBD1 might be the D (5 bases). Germline V CDR1 and CDR2: MGHRA, YSYEKL. This CDR3 has 13 residues. V shed 4 bases and J shed 4 bases, with 10 bases lying between them. In DNA form, the CDR3 reads TGCGCCAGCAGCCTGACAGACTTCTATGGCTACACCTTC. Translating it yields CASSLTDFYGYTF.

The V call is TRBV27, the J call TRBJ1-2; D is undetermined. This CDR3 contains 14 residues. The V and J ends lost 0 bases and 7 bases respectively, with 12 bases between them. CDR1 is MNHEY and CDR2 is SMNVEV in the germline V gene (reference sequence). CDR3 sequence reads: CASSLSAGLFGYTF. In DNA, the CDR3 is TGTGCCAGCAGTTTATCAGCGGGGTTATTTGGCTACACCTTC.